This section outlines one TCR beta chain sequence together with its context. Without the conserved terminal phenylalanine or tryptophan, this CDR3 likely stems from a read error. Primed by a sample-barcoded 5' primer and a J-beta primer mix, a second PCR proceeded for about 7 to 11 cycles. Every molecule of cDNA carried a tag from a template-switch adaptor with 12 random nucleotides. Paired-end reads containing CDR3 totaled no fewer than 3 million for each sample. TCRdb itself ran the 5' RACE reads through MiXCR, one entry per CDR3 protein. The sample includes approximately 320,000 distinct CDR3 sequences, roughly 26% of them seen just once. These data belong to a study of blood T cells in healthy people across ages. The TCR was taken from a woman aged 70 to 79 in good health. The sample comprised blood.

The CDR3 DNA reads TGTGCCAGCAGTTTCGGACAGGGGGCTATTTACAATGAGCAGTTCCTC. This codes for CASSFGQGAIYNEQFL. The V and J genes are TRBV12-3 or TRBV12-4 and TRBJ2-1; 11 bases match TRBD1. CDR3 length: 16 residues. After removal of 3 bases from V and 4 bases from J, the junction contained 5 bases not matched to a gene.